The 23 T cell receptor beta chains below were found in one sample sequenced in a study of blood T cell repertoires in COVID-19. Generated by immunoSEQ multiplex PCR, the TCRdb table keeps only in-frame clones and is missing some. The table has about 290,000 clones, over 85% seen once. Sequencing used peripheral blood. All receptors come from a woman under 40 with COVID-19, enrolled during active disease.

In DNA form, the CDR3 reads TGCGCCAGCAGCTTGAGGGGGACAGGAGGGACACCCCTCCACTTT. Its translation is CASSLRGTGGTPLHF. This rearrangement joins TRBV5-1 to TRBJ1-6; 8 nucleotides match TRBD1. Germline assignment: CDR1 SGHRS and CDR2 YFSETQ. The J segment lost 11 bases and the V segment lost 1 base, leaving 8 bases of the junction unmatched. The CDR3 contains 15 residues.

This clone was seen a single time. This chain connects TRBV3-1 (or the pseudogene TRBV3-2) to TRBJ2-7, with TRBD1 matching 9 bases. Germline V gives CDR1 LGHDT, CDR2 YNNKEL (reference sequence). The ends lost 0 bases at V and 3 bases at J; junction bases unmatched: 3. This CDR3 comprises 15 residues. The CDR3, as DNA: TGTGCCAGCAGCCAAGAAGGGACAGGGAACTACGAGCAGTACTTC. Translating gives CASSQEGTGNYEQYF.

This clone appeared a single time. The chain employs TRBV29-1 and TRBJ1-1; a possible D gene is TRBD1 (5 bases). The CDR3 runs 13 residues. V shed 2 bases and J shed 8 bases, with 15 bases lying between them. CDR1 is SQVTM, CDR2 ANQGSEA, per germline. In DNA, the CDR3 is TGCAGCGTTGAAAGTGGGGCTTATCAGGAAGCTTTCTTT. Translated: CSVESGAYQEAFF.

CDR3 sequence reads: CASSQLGTSGNTIYF. The CDR3 region has the DNA TGCGCCAGCAGCCAACTAGGGACATCCGGAAACACCATATATTTT. The chain recombines TRBV4-1 with TRBJ1-3, with TRBD1 as a possible D gene (6 bases). V lost 2 bases, J lost 4 bases, and 12 bases lay in between. CDR1 and CDR2 (germline): MGHRA, YSYEKL. The CDR3 length is 15 residues.

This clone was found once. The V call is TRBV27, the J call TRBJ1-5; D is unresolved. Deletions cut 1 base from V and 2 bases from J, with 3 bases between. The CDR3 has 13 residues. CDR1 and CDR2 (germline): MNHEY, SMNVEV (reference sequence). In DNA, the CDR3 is TGTGCCAGCAGTTTATTAGGCAATCAGCCCCAGCATTTT. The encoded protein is CASSLLGNQPQHF.

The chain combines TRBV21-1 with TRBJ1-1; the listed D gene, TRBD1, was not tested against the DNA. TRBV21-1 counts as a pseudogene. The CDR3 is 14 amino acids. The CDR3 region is CASSEWDTNTEAFF. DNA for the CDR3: TGTGCCAGCAGCGAATGGGACACCAACACTGAAGCTTTCTTT.

The CDR3 sequence: CASSPPYQGLTYEQYF. Written as DNA, the CDR3 is TGTGCCAGCAGTCCCCCCTACCAGGGATTAACCTACGAGCAGTACTTC. This chain uses TRBV27 with TRBJ2-7; D is possibly TRBD1 (5 bases). V was shortened by 5 bases and J by 2 bases, with 19 bases between the two germline ends. The CDR3 is 16 residues long. Germline CDR1 is MNHEY and CDR2 is SMNVEV (reference sequence).

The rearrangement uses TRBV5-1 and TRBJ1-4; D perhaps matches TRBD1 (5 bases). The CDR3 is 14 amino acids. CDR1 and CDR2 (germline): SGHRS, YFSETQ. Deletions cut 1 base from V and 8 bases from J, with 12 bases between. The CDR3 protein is CASSLRGEGEKLFF. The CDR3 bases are TGCGCCAGCAGCTTGAGAGGGGAGGGGGAAAAACTGTTTTTT.

The CDR3 sequence is CASSLGQTATNEKLFF. CDR3 bases: TGCGCCAGCAGCCTCGGACAGACTGCAACTAATGAAAAACTGTTTTTT. The chain employs TRBV5-1 and TRBJ1-4, with D possibly matching TRBD1 (6 bases). Germline V gene sequence: CDR1 SGHRS, CDR2 YFSETQ. This CDR3 is built from 16 residues. Trimming removed 4 bases from V and 0 bases from J, with 13 bases in between.

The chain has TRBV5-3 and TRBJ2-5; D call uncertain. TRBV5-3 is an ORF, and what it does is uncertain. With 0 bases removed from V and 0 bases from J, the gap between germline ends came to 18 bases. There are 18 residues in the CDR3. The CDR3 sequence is CARSLAPRGYSYQETQYF. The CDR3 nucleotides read TGTGCCAGAAGCTTGGCCCCTCGCGGATACTCGTACCAAGAGACCCAGTACTTC.

DNA of the CDR3: TGTGCCAGTAGTTTTCTGACTAGCGAGTACAATGAGCAGTTCTTC. Translation: CASSFLTSEYNEQFF. The genes are TRBV19 and TRBJ2-1; 8 nucleotides match TRBD2. Unmatched junction bases numbered 7, after V lost 5 bases and J lost 4 bases. This CDR3 comprises 15 residues. CDR1 LNHDA and CDR2 SQIVND come from the germline V gene (reference sequence).

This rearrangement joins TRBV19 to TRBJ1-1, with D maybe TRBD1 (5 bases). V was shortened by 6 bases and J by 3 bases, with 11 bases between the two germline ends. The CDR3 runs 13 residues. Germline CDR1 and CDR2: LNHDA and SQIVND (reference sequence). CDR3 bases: TGTGCCAGTAGAAACGGGGGGTACACTGAAGCTTTCTTT. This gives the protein CASRNGGYTEAFF.

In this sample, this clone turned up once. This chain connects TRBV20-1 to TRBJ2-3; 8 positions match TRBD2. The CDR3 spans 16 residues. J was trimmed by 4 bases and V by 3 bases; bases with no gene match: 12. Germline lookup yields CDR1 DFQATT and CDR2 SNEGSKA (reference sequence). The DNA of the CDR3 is TGCAGTGCTAGTGGGCACGGGGGGGCCCTCGCAGATACGCAGTATTTT. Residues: CSASGHGGALADTQYF.

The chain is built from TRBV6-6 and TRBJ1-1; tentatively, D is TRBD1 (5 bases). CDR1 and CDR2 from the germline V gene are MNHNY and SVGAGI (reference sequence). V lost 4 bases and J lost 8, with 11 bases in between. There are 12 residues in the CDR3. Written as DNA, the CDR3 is TGTGCCAGCAGTTTGGGGGGGGAGGAAGCTTTCTTT. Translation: CASSLGGEEAFF.

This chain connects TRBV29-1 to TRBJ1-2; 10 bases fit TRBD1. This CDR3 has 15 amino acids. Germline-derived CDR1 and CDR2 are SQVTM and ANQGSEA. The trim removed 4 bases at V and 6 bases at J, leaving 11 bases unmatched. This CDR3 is CSVAPPGTGVDGYTF. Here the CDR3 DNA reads TGCAGCGTTGCCCCTCCCGGGACAGGGGTAGATGGCTACACCTTC.

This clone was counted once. The CDR3 DNA reads as TGTGCCAGCAGCGCGAGCCCGGGACTAGCTTCCTACGAGCAGTACTTC. Translation gives CASSASPGLASYEQYF. This chain uses TRBV7-9 with TRBJ2-7, with 9 bases aligning to TRBD2. CDR1 SEHNR and CDR2 FQNEAQ come from the germline V gene (reference sequence). Trimming cost V 5 bases and J 1 base; bases outside gene matches: 9. The CDR3 has 16 amino acids.

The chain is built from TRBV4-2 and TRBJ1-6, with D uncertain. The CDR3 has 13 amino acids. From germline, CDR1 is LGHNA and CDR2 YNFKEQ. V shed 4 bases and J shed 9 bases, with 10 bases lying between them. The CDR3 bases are TGTGCCAGCAGCCCCCCGAGAGGTTCACCCCTCCACTTT. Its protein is CASSPPRGSPLHF.

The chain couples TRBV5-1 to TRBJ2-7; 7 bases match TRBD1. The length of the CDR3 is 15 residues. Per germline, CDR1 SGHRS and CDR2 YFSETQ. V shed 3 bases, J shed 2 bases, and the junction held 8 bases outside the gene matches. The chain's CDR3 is CASSSTGTIPYEQYF. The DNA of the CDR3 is TGCGCCAGCAGCTCGACAGGGACCATCCCCTACGAGCAGTACTTC.

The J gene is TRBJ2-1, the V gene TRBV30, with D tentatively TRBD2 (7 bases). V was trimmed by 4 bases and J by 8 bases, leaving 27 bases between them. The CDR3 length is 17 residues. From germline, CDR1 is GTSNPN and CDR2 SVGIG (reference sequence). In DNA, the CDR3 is TGTGCCTGGACACTAGGGGCGGGGGCCAAAATCGCCCATGAGCAGTTCTTC. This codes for CAWTLGAGAKIAHEQFF.

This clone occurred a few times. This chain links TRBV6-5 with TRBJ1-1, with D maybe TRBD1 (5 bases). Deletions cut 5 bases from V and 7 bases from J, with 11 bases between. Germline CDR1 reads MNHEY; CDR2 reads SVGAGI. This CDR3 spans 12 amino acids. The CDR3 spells CASSHPGGEAFF. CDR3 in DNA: TGTGCCAGCAGTCATCCGGGGGGTGAAGCTTTCTTT.

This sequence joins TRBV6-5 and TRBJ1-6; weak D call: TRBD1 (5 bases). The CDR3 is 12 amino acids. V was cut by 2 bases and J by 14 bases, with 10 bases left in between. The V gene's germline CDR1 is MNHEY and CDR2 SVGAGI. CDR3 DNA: TGTGCCAGCAGTTACCGTAAGGACACCCTCCACTTT. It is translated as CASSYRKDTLHF.

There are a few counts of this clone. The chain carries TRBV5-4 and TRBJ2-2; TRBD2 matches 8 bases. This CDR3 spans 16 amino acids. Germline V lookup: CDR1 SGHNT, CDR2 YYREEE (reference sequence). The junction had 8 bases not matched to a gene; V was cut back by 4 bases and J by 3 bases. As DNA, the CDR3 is TGTGCCAGCAGCCTCCCCCCCGGGGGGGACACCGGGGAGCTGTTTTTT. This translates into CASSLPPGGDTGELFF.

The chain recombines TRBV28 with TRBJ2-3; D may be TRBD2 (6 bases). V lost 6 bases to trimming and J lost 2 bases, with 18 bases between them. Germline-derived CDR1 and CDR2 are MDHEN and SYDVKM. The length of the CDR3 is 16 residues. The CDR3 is CASRQFRGSFTDTQYF. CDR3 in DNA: TGTGCCAGCAGACAATTTCGGGGGTCCTTCACAGATACGCAGTATTTT.